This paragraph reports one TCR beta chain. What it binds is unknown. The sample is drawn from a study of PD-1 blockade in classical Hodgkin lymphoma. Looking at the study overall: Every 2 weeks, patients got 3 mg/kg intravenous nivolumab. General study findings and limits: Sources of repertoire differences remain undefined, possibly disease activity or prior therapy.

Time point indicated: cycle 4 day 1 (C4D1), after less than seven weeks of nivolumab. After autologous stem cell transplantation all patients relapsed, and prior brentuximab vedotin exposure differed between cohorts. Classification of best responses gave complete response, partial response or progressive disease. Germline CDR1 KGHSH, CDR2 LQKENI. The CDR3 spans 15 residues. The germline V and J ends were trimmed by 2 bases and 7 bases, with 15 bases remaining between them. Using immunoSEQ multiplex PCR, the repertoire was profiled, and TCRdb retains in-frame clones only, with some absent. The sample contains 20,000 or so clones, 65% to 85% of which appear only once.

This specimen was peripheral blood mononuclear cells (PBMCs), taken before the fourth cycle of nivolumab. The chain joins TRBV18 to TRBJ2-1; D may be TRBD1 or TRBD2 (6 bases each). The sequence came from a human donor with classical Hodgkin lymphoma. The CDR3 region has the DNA TGTGCCAGCTCACCAGCTTTCGGGGGCTTGAATGAGCAGTTCTTC. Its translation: CASSPAFGGLNEQFF.